Presented here are 24 T cell receptor beta chains from one specimen sequenced in a study of blood T cells in healthy people across ages. It was with a sample-barcoded 5' primer and a J-beta primer mix that a second PCR of about 6 to 12 cycles was run. One entry per CDR3 protein results from TCRdb running MiXCR on the 5' RACE reads. Altogether hundreds of thousands of distinct CDR3 sequences are present, roughly 24% being singletons, with the ten largest covering 2.5% to 3.5%. These data were likewise used in another study, on T cells of mothers and their children.

The sample was blood. These receptors came from a boy between 10 and 17 years old in good health.

This clonotype was observed a handful of times. This chain links TRBV10-1 with TRBJ2-1; D remains unclear. The CDR3 consists of 12 residues. Germline CDR1 is WNHNN and CDR2 is SYGVQD (reference sequence). Trimming took 3 bases from V and 6 from J, leaving 6 bases between them. The CDR3, as DNA: TGCGCCAGCAGTGATGGGCTCAATGAGCAGTTCTTC. Translated: CASSDGLNEQFF.

To note about this clonotype: Its ends do not fully match the called genes, so a read error is possible. The CDR3 loop reads CASRPGTVGSTIYF. CDR3 DNA sequence: TGTGCCAGCAGACCCGGGACAGTGGGAAGCACCATATATTTT. The gene calls are TRBV2 and TRBJ1-3; 7 positions match TRBD1. The CDR3 is made up of 14 amino acids. The germline CDR1 and CDR2 sequences are SNHLY and FYNNEI. The full variable domain, with the rest looked up from reference TRBV2 and TRBJ1-3, is EPEVTQTPSHQVTQMGQEVILRCVPISNHLYFYWYRQILGQKVEFLVSFYNNEISEKSEIFDDQFSVERPDGSNFTLKIRSTKLEDSAMYFCASRPGTVGSTIYFGEGSWLTVV.

This clonotype was counted a few times. V usage is TRBV6-2 or TRBV6-3 and J usage is TRBJ2-5, with TRBD1 matching 8 bases. The CDR3 totals 14 residues. V lost 6 bases to trimming and J lost 5 bases; unmatched junction nucleotides: 8. The germline gives CDR1 MNHEY, CDR2 SVGEGT. The CDR3 here is CASSRGTGRETQYF. In nucleotides, the CDR3 is TGTGCCAGCAGCCGTGGGACAGGCCGGGAGACCCAGTACTTC.

The V and J genes are TRBV12-3 or TRBV12-4 and TRBJ2-5, with 8 bases identical to TRBD2. Trimming removed 7 bases from V and 1 base from J; junction bases left unmatched: 11. CDR3 length equals 16 residues. The CDR3 loop is CASTRGGAGFQETQYF. The DNA for the CDR3 is TGTGCCAGCACCCGGGGGGGAGCGGGCTTCCAAGAGACCCAGTACTTC.

The V call is TRBV6-1, the J call TRBJ2-7; D perhaps matches TRBD2 (5 bases). CDR1 and CDR2 from the germline V gene are MNHNS and SASEGT. This CDR3 region has 13 residues. V gave up 4 bases and J gave up 3 bases, with 10 bases separating them. CDR3 DNA: TGTGCCAGCAGTGCTCACGAGGGCTACGAGCAGTACTTC. Its protein product is CASSAHEGYEQYF.

A few counts support this clonotype. The gene calls are TRBV6-6 and TRBJ1-1, with 8 bases aligning to TRBD1. The germline V gene has CDR1 MNHNY and CDR2 SVGAGI (reference sequence). The J segment lost 1 base and the V segment lost 6 bases, leaving 7 bases of the junction unmatched. The CDR3 length is 15 residues. CDR3 sequence: CASRDRAMANTEAFF. CDR3 nucleotide sequence: TGTGCCAGCAGGGACAGGGCTATGGCGAACACTGAAGCTTTCTTT.

This chain uses TRBV7-3 with TRBJ2-2, with D uncertain. V lost 2 bases and J 0 bases, leaving 10 bases between the germline ends. The CDR3 extends over 16 amino acids. Per germline, CDR1 SGHTA and CDR2 FQGTGA. Written as DNA, the CDR3 is TGTGCCAGCAGCTTATTAGGCGGATCGAACACCGGGGAGCTGTTTTTT. Translation gives CASSLLGGSNTGELFF.

There are a few counts of this clonotype. This sequence joins TRBV18 and TRBJ1-1; tentative D call: TRBD1 (6 bases). Trimming took off 2 bases at V and 1 base at J, with 11 bases between the two ends. The CDR3 has 15 amino acids. CDR1 KGHSH and CDR2 LQKENI come from the germline V gene. CDR3 region: CASSPRGSSNTEAFF. DNA for the CDR3: TGTGCCAGCTCACCAAGGGGGTCCTCGAACACTGAAGCTTTCTTT. The whole variable domain, remainder taken from reference TRBV18 and TRBJ1-1, is NAGVMQNPRHLVRRRGQEARLRCSPMKGHSHVYWYRQLPEEGLKFMVYLQKENIIDESGMPKERFSAEFPKEGPSILRIQQVVRGDSAAYFCASSPRGSSNTEAFFGQGTRLTVV.

In this sample, this clonotype turned up a few times. The chain links TRBV7-9 to TRBJ1-2; TRBD1 agrees at 8 bases. This CDR3 spans 16 amino acids. V was clipped by 1 base and J by 3 bases; unmatched bases: 7. From germline, CDR1 is SEHNR and CDR2 FQNEAQ (reference sequence). The CDR3 region has the DNA TGTGCCAGCAGCTTAGTGGCGGACAGGGCCCACTATGGCTACACCTTC. Translated, it gives CASSLVADRAHYGYTF.

This clonotype appeared a few times. This chain joins TRBV3-1 and TRBJ2-5; maybe TRBD1 (6 bases). Gene TRBJ2-1 matches the end of the DNA better, so the J call may be wrong. Germline CDR1 LGHDT, CDR2 YNNKEL (reference sequence). The CDR3 totals 15 residues. CDR3 nucleotides: TGTGCCAGCAGCCAAGCGATAGACAGGTACAATGAGCAGTTCTTC. It yields the protein CASSQAIDRYNEQFF.

V gene TRBV20-1 combines with J gene TRBJ2-7; no clear D gene. Trimming removed 0 bases from V and 2 bases from J, with 11 bases in between. Per germline, CDR1 DFQATT and CDR2 SNEGSKA (reference sequence). The CDR3 covers 14 residues. CDR3 sequence reads: CSARDIKGAYEQYF. CDR3 nucleotides: TGCAGTGCTAGAGATATAAAGGGCGCCTACGAGCAGTACTTC.

V and J are TRBV30 and TRBJ2-7; no clear D gene. CDR3 length equals 14 residues. Trimming took 2 bases from V and 0 from J, leaving 11 bases between them. Germline V gene data show CDR1 as GTSNPN and CDR2 as SVGIG (reference sequence). The DNA of the CDR3 is TGTGCCTGGAGTCGGCCGGGTTACTCCTACGAGCAGTACTTC. Its translation: CAWSRPGYSYEQYF.

CDR3 in amino acids: CASSLGGGADYEQYF. CDR3 bases: TGTGCCAGCAGCTTAGGCGGGGGGGCCGACTACGAGCAGTACTTC. V and J are TRBV5-5 and TRBJ2-7; 9 nucleotides agree with TRBD2. Germline V lookup: CDR1 SGHKS, CDR2 YYEKEE (reference sequence). The V segment lost 2 bases and the J segment 3 bases; nucleotides outside the gene matches: 6. CDR3 length: 15 amino acids.

This clonotype came up a few times. The chain couples TRBV10-2 to TRBJ2-7; TRBD1 matches 7 bases. V lost 9 bases, J lost 3 bases, and 17 bases stayed unmatched. In germline, CDR1 is WSHSY, CDR2 SAAADI. The CDR3 contains 16 residues. As DNA, the CDR3 is TGCGCCAGTTACAGGGACAGTGGTACTTCTGTCTACGAGCAGTACTTC. Residues: CASYRDSGTSVYEQYF.

The V call is TRBV29-1, the J call TRBJ2-2; 9 bases match TRBD1. V shed 8 bases, J shed 6 bases, and the junction held 7 bases outside the gene matches. The CDR3 is 13 amino acids. The germline CDR1 and CDR2 sequences are SQVTM and ANQGSEA. The CDR3 loop reads CSFRQGGPGELFF. CDR3 in DNA: TGCAGCTTCCGACAGGGGGGTCCCGGGGAGCTGTTTTTT.

This clonotype has a handful of counts. The chain employs TRBV14 and TRBJ2-4; 9 bases align to TRBD1. J lost 2 bases, V lost 1 base, and 6 bases had no gene match. Germline V gives CDR1 SGHDN, CDR2 FVKESK. The CDR3 has 17 residues. The CDR3 protein is CASSQGDRAGTKNIQYF. The CDR3 DNA sequence: TGTGCCAGCAGCCAAGGGGACAGGGCTGGGACCAAAAACATTCAGTACTTC.

There are a few counts of this clonotype. The rearrangement joins TRBV19 to TRBJ1-4; D remains ambiguous. The CDR3 length is 17 residues. The V gene lost 7 bases and the J gene lost 8 bases, with 26 bases spanning the gap. The germline V gene encodes CDR1 LNHDA and CDR2 SQIVND (reference sequence). In DNA, the CDR3 is TGTGCCAGTACCGTCGGCGAGACCGGAGGGCCGAGGGAAAAACTGTTTTTT. This translates into CASTVGETGGPREKLFF.

V gene TRBV5-5 combines with J gene TRBJ1-5; the D gene is possibly TRBD1 (5 bases). The CDR3 spans 14 residues. The ends were cut back, 3 bases at V and 5 bases at J, with 12 bases in the middle. Germline lookup yields CDR1 SGHKS and CDR2 YYEKEE (reference sequence). In nucleotides, the CDR3 is TGTGCCAGCAGCTCCGATGGGGGGTATCAGCCCCAGCATTTT. Its translation is CASSSDGGYQPQHF. Together with reference TRBV5-5 and TRBJ1-5, the CDR3 gives the full variable domain: DAGVTQSPTHLIKTRGQQVTLRCSPISGHKSVSWYQQVLGQGPQFIFQYYEKEERGRGNFPDRFSARQFPNYSSELNVNALLLGDSALYLCASSSDGGYQPQHFGDGTRLSIL.

In nucleotides, the CDR3 is TGTGCCAGCACCCGGACAGGGCGCCTCTATGGCTACACCTTC. Amino acids: CASTRTGRLYGYTF. This chain links TRBV6-5 with TRBJ1-2; the match to TRBD1 covers 8 bases. The CDR3 is 14 residues long. The V and J ends lost 7 bases and 4 bases, in that order; junction bases with no gene match: 8. The germline V gene encodes CDR1 MNHEY and CDR2 SVGAGI.

This sequence joins TRBV28 and TRBJ2-1; TRBD1 agrees at 7 bases. The CDR3 loop spans 21 amino acids. CDR1 and CDR2 (germline): MDHEN, SYDVKM. Trimming took 0 bases from V and 2 from J; bases not matched to a gene: 19. CDR3 protein: CASSLWLIRGRGQGAYNEQFF. CDR3 nucleotides: TGTGCCAGCAGTTTATGGCTCATCCGTGGTAGGGGGCAGGGCGCCTACAATGAGCAGTTCTTC.

In this sample, this clonotype turned up a few times. The rearrangement links TRBV7-2 to TRBJ2-5, with TRBD1 as a possible D gene (5 bases). Looked up from germline, CDR1 is SGHTA and CDR2 is FQGNSA. The CDR3 spans 15 residues. Trimming cost V 5 bases and J 3 bases, with 16 bases left between them. CDR3 sequence: CASSDPGAGEETQYF. Written as DNA, the CDR3 is TGTGCCAGCAGCGACCCTGGGGCAGGAGAAGAGACCCAGTACTTC.

This rearrangement joins TRBV6-1 to TRBJ1-1; D uncertain. The V and J ends lost 6 bases and 0 bases respectively, with 2 bases between them. CDR3 size: 11 residues. Per the germline V gene, CDR1 is MNHNS and CDR2 is SASEGT. The CDR3 loop reads CASRMNTEAFF. The CDR3 DNA follows: TGTGCCAGCAGGATGAACACTGAAGCTTTCTTT.

V usage is TRBV5-5 and J usage is TRBJ2-5; unclear D gene. This CDR3 is built from 12 residues. In germline, CDR1 is SGHKS, CDR2 YYEKEE (reference sequence). Trimming cost V 5 bases and J 2 bases, with 7 bases left between them. The DNA for the CDR3 is TGTGCCAGCAGTACCATACAAGAGACCCAGTACTTC. Amino acids: CASSTIQETQYF.

In its sample, this clonotype was seen a few times. This chain connects TRBV7-9 to TRBJ2-5, with D perhaps TRBD1 (5 bases). Germline V CDR1 and CDR2: SEHNR, FQNEAQ (reference sequence). Trimming cost V 4 bases and J 4 bases, with 13 bases left between them. The CDR3 covers 14 residues. As DNA, the CDR3 is TGTGCCAGCAGCTCGTCAGGGCTGGGAGAGACCCAGTACTTC. Its protein product is CASSSSGLGETQYF.